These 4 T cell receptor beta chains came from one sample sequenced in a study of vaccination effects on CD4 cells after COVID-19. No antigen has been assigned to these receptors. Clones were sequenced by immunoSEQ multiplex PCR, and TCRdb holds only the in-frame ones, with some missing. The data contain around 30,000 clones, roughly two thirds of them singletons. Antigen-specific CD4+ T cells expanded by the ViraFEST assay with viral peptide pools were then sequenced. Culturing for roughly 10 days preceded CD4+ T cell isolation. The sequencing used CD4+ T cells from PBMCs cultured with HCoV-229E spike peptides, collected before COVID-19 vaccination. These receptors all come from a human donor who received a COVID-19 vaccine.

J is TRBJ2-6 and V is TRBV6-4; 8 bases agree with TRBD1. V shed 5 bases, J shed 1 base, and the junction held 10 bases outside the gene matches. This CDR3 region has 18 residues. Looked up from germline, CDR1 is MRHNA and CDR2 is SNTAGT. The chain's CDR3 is CASSPSGTGASGANVLTF. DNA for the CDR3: TGTGCCAGCAGTCCCTCCGGGACAGGAGCTTCTGGGGCCAACGTCCTGACTTTC.

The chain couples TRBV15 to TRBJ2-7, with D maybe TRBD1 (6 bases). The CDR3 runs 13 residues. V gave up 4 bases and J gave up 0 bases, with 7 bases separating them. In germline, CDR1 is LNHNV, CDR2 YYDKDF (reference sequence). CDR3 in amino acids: CATSMDSSYEQYF. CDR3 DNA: TGTGCCACCAGCATGGACAGCTCCTACGAGCAGTACTTC.

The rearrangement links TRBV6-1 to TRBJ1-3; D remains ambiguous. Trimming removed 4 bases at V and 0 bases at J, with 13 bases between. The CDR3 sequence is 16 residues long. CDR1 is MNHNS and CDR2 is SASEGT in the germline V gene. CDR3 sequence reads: CASSGARFDSGNTIYF. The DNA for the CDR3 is TGTGCCAGCAGTGGGGCACGTTTTGACTCTGGAAACACCATATATTTT.

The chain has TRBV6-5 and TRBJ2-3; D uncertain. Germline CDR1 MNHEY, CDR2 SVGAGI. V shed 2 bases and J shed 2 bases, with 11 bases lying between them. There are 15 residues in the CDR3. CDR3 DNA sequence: TGTGCCAGCAGTTACACTACCCTTTCCACAGATACGCAGTATTTT. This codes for CASSYTTLSTDTQYF.